The rows below give T cell receptor beta chains drawn from one sample of a study of cytomegalovirus exposure and HLA in healthy donors. The method was immunoSEQ multiplex PCR; TCRdb's version includes in-frame clones alone and lacks a portion of them. This table has approximately 220,000 clones, 65% to 75% appearing once. Sequenced: PBMCs. The source is a woman in her 30s in good health and CMV-seronegative. Both conserved end residues are part of each CDR3. Each record gives: V gene, CDR3 protein.

>TRBV7-9
CSSSFAQGTNTGELFF
>TRBV27
CASSLFADGNNEQFF
>TRBV18
CASSPEPSTGYGYTF
>TRBV18
CASSPSGGTSPLHF
>TRBV14
CASSQNRVETQYF
>TRBV30
CAWIGGAGDPRYNEQFF
>TRBV5-1
CASSLDGGRGEAFF
>TRBV5-1
CASSPEGYANYGYTF
>TRBV5-6
CASSLLGSDRTYF
>TRBV23-1
CASSPQVVHLPYEQYF
>TRBV6-5
CASSSTGGGYGYTF
>TRBV5-1
CASSVGQQHTEAFF
>TRBV4-1
CASSQAHTGSTEAFF
>TRBV18
CASSDKDGGGSPLHF
>TRBV9
CASSAGPSGLAGQFF
>TRBV5-1
CASSLVPLDTDTQYF
>TRBV5-4
CASSLAPERDEQYF
>TRBV2
CASHFLTGNYEQYF
>TRBV6-1
CATRGLQLSNTEAFF
>TRBV30
CAWSVFLRRAGDTGELFF
>TRBV30
CAWTFAGGDTGELFF
>TRBV6-6
CASSYSIWGRTEAFF
>TRBV7-2
CASSLARGVFNEQYF
>TRBV29-1
CSVEHGTEAFF
>TRBV7-9
CSSSKERDQPQHF
>TRBV2
CASSDYPGMGGYTF
>TRBV4-2
CASSQAFQGTSEAFF
>TRBV5-1
CASSLQAGGVYNEQFF
>TRBV10-3
CAINGQGNRGYTF
>TRBV6-1
CASRDRVIYGYTF
>TRBV29-1
CSVAGTIGSYNEQFF
>TRBV19
CASSIPGLTYNEQFF
>TRBV29-1
CSPGTPNQTQYF
>TRBV4-1
CASSRPGQGFDEQYF
>TRBV30
CAWSVRERDYEQYF
>TRBV6-6
CASVTDSSSGNTIYF
>TRBV7-9
CASSHATLANEQFF
>TRBV19
CASSSPGLAGGNEQFF
>TRBV7-2
CASSMGGGAGYGYTF
>TRBV6-5
CASSYSGGSGELFF
>TRBV2
CASRVEAYNEQFF
>TRBV14
CASSQDGREQYF
>TRBV6-1
CASNRVGAEAFF
>TRBV10-3
CAINRQGPSDTQYF
>TRBV19
CASSIVGGETQYF
>TRBV7-9
CASSSIAGAIYEQYF
>TRBV2
CASREGGYGYTF
>TRBV6-1
CATMTGNTEAFF
>TRBV27
CASSPRGTIQYF
>TRBV5-1
CASRQDMGLRNTIYF